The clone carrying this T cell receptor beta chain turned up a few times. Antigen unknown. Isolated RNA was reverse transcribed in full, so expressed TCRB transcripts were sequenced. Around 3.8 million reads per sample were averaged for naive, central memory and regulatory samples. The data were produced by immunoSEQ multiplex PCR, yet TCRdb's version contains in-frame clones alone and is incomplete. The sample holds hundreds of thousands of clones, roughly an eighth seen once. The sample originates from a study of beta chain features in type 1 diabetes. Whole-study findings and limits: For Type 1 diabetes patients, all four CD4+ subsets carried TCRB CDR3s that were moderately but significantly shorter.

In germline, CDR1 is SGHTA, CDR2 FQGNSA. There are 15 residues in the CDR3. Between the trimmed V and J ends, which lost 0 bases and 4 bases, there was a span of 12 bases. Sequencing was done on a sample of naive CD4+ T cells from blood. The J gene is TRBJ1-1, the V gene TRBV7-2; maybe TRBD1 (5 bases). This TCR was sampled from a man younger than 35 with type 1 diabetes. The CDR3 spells CASSLAFAGPTEAFF. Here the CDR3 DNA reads TGTGCCAGCAGCTTAGCGTTTGCAGGGCCCACTGAAGCTTTCTTT.